The 2 T cell receptor beta chains listed next were all sequenced from one sample in a study of CD8+CD57+ T cells in acquired aplastic anemia. All sequencing subjects had displayed CD8+CD57+ cell expansion on flow cytometry. Profiling that covered TCR beta VDJ and CDR3 relied on genomic DNA as its template. TCRdb re-called the reads through MiXCR, storing one row per CDR3 protein. The sample holds under 500,000 distinct CDR3 sequences, around 33% seen once. The sequenced material came from sorted CD4+, CD8+, or CD8+CD57+ T cells (not recorded which) from PBMCs. These receptors all come from a human donor with aplastic anemia.

This clonotype was seen a handful of times. The J gene is TRBJ2-5, the V gene TRBV11-3; 10 bases align to TRBD1. Germline V gives CDR1 SGHNT, CDR2 YENEEA. V was pared by 4 bases and J by 4 bases, with 6 bases of the junction left unmatched. This CDR3 is built from 15 residues. The CDR3: CASSSRQGARETQYF. DNA for the CDR3: TGTGCCAGCAGCTCCAGACAGGGGGCGAGAGAGACCCAGTACTTC. The full variable domain, with the rest looked up from reference TRBV11-3 and TRBJ2-5, is EAGVVQSPRYKIIEKKQPVAFWCNPISGHNTLYWYLQNLGQGPELLIRYENEEAVDDSQLPKDRFSAERLKGVDSTLKIQPAELGDSAVYLCASSSRQGARETQYFGPGTRLLVL.

This chain links TRBV20-1 with TRBJ2-7, with 13 bases matching TRBD2. The germline CDR1 and CDR2 sequences are DFQATT and SNEGSKA (reference sequence). CDR3 length: 15 amino acids. The trim removed 1 base at V and 2 bases at J, leaving 2 bases unmatched. CDR3 sequence (DNA): TGCAGTGCTAGAGCCGGGACTAGCGGGACCTACGAGCAGTACTTC. The encoded protein is CSARAGTSGTYEQYF.